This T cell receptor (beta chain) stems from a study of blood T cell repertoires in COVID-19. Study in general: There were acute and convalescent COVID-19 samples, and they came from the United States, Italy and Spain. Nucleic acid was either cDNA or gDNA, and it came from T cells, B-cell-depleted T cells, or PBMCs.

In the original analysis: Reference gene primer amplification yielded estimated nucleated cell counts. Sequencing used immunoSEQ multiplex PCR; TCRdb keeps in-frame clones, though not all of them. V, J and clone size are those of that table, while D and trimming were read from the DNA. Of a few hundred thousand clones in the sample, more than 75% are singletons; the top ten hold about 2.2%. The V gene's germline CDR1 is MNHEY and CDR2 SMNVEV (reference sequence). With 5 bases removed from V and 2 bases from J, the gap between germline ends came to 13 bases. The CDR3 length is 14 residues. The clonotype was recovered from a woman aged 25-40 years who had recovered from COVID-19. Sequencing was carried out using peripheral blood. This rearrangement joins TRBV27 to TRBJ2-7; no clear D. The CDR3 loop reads CASSAQARPYEQYF. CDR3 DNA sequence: TGTGCCAGCAGTGCCCAAGCGCGGCCCTACGAGCAGTACTTC.